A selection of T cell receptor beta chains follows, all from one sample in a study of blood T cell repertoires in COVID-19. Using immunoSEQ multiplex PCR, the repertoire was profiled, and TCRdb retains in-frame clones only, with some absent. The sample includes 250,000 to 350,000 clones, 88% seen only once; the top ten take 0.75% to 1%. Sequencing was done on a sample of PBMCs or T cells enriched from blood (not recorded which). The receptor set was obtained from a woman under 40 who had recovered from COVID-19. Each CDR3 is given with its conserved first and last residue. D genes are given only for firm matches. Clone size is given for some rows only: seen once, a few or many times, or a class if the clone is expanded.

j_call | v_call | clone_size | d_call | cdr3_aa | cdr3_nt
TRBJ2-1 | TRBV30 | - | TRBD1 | CAWDRDSYNEQFF | TGTGCCTGGGACAGGGACTCCTACAATGAGCAGTTCTTC
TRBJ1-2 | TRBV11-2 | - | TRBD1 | CASSLSGQGFRHYGYTF | TGTGCCAGCAGCTTGTCGGGACAGGGGTTCCGCCACTATGGCTACACCTTC
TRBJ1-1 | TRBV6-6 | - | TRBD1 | CASSRPTGMYVF | TGTGCCAGCAGCCGCCCGACAGGGATGTACGTGTTC
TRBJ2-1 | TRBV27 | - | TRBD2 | CASSMTSGRAGRNEQFF | TGTGCCAGCAGTATGACTAGCGGGAGGGCCGGTCGGAATGAGCAGTTCTTC
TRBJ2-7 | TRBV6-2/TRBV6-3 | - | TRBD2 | CASSYYVAGVPEQYF | TGTGCCAGCAGTTATTACGTAGCGGGAGTCCCCGAGCAGTACTTC
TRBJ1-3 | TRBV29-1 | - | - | CSVRDPPRNTIYF | TGCAGCGTCCGAGATCCGCCGAGGAACACCATATATTTT
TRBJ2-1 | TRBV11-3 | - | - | CASSLGDTYNEQFF | TGTGCCAGCAGCTTAGGGGACACGTACAATGAGCAGTTCTTC
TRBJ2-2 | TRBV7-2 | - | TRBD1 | CASSSRTGGNTGELFF | TGTGCCAGCAGCAGCAGGACAGGGGGCAACACCGGGGAGCTGTTTTTT
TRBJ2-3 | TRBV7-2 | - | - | CASSLFADTQYF | TGTGCCAGCAGCTTATTCGCAGATACGCAGTATTTT
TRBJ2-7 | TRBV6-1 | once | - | CASSEGPGMDYEQYF | TGTGCCAGCAGTGAAGGTCCGGGGATGGACTACGAGCAGTACTTC
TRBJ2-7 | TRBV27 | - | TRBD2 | CASSPRGGRVNEQYF | TGTGCCAGCAGTCCCCGCGGCGGGAGGGTAAACGAGCAGTACTTC
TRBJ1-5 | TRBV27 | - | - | CASSLGAGYGNQPQHF | TGTGCCAGCAGTTTAGGGGCAGGGTATGGCAATCAGCCCCAGCATTTT
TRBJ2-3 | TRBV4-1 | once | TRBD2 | CASSHLLAGRTDTQYF | TGCGCCAGCAGCCACCTACTAGCGGGGCGCACAGATACGCAGTATTTT
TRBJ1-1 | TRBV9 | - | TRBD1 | CASSPPLRGVGTEAFF | TGTGCCAGCAGCCCACCACTCAGGGGGGTTGGCACTGAAGCTTTCTTT
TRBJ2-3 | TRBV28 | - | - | CASSFMGGGLPSDTQYF | TGTGCCAGCAGTTTTATGGGGGGGGGCCTACCGTCGGATACGCAGTATTTT
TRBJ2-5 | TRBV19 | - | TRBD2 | CASSISLNQAGGETQYF | TGTGCCAGTAGTATCTCTCTGAATCAAGCGGGGGGCGAGACCCAGTACTTC
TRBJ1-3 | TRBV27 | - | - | CASSLSSGKDTIYF | TGTGCCAGCAGTTTATCCTCAGGGAAAGACACCATATATTTT
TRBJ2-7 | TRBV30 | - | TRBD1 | CAWSARQGYEQYF | TGTGCCTGGAGTGCCCGACAGGGCTACGAGCAGTACTTC
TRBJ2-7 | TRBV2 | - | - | CASSLKQGNPSEQYF | TGTGCCAGCAGCCTCAAACAGGGAAACCCCAGCGAGCAGTACTTC
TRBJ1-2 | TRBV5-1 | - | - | CASSWDGEYGYTF | TGCGCCAGCAGCTGGGATGGGGAGTATGGCTACACCTTC
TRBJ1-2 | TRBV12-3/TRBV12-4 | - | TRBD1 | CASSPGGTGYTF | TGTGCCAGCAGTCCAGGGGGCACTGGCTACACCTTC
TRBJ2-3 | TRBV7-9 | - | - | CASSSRRTSTDTQYF | TGTGCCAGCAGCTCGCGACGGACTAGCACAGATACGCAGTATTTT
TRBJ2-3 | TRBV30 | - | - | CAWVNSYTDTQYF | TGTGCCTGGGTGAACAGTTACACAGATACGCAGTATTTT
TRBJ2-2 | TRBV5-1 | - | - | CASSLDPGTGELFF | TGCGCCAGCAGCTTGGATCCGGGGACCGGGGAGCTGTTTTTT
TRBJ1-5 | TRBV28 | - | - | CARSPSGVPNQPQHF | TGTGCCAGGAGTCCGTCGGGGGTACCTAATCAGCCCCAGCATTTT
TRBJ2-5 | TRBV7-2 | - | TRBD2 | CASSLGSLWTGGETQYF | TGTGCCAGCAGCTTAGGCTCTCTGTGGACCGGGGGGGAGACCCAGTACTTC
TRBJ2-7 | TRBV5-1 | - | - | CASSLAFPRDEQYF | TGCGCCAGCAGCTTGGCCTTTCCCAGGGACGAGCAGTACTTC
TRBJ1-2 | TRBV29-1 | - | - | CSARTISNYGYTF | TGCAGCGCTCGGACAATTTCTAACTATGGCTACACCTTC
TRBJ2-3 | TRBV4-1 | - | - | CASSSGDRGTDTQYF | TGCGCCAGCAGCTCAGGGGACCGGGGCACAGATACGCAGTATTTT
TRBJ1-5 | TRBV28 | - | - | CASSTTGGNQPQHF | TGTGCCAGCAGTACGACAGGTGGTAATCAGCCCCAGCATTTT
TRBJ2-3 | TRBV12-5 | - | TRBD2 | CASGLVLSGRARSTDTQYF | TGTGCTAGTGGTTTGGTACTAAGCGGGAGGGCCAGAAGCACAGATACGCAGTATTTT
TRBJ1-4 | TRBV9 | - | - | CASSATLGPNEKLFF | TGTGCCAGCAGCGCCACCCTGGGCCCTAATGAAAAACTGTTTTTT
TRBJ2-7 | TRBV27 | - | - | CASSLQRDLPTEQYF | TGTGCCAGCAGTTTGCAACGGGACTTACCGACTGAACAGTACTTC
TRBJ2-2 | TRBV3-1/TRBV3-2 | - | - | CASSPIGTGAGELFF | TGTGCCAGCAGCCCGATCGGGACGGGGGCCGGGGAGCTGTTTTTT
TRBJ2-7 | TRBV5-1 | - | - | CASSLVAGPNEQYF | TGCGCCAGCAGCTTGGTTGCAGGCCCGAACGAGCAGTACTTC
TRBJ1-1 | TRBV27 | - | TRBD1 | CASRQPGQGTEAFF | TGTGCCAGCAGGCAGCCGGGACAGGGCACTGAAGCTTTCTTT
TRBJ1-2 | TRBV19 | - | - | CASSIIGEEGYIGTPYGYTF | TGTGCCAGTAGTATCATTGGAGAGGAGGGGTATATTGGTACCCCCTATGGCTACACCTTC
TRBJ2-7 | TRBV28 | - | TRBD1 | CASRGTGEAEQYF | TGTGCCAGCAGGGGGACAGGCGAGGCCGAGCAGTACTTC
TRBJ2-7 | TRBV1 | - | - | CTSNRVRIERASSYEQYF | TGCACCAGTAACAGGGTACGAATCGAACGAGCTAGCTCCTACGAGCAGTACTTC
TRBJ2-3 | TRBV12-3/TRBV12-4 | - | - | CATAGTDTQYF | TGTGCCACCGCAGGCACAGATACGCAGTATTTT
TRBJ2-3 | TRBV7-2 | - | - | CASSLGERNTDTQYF | TGTGCCAGCAGCTTAGGTGAGAGGAACACAGATACGCAGTATTTT
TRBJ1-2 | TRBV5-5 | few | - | CASGLLRGHGYTF | TGTGCCAGCGGGCTCCTCCGGGGACACGGCTACACCTTC
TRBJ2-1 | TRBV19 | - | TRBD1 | CASKGGQGSNNEQFF | TGTGCCAGTAAAGGGGGACAGGGGTCCAACAATGAGCAGTTCTTC
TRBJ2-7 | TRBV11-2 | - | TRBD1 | CASSRRQGAGEQYF | TGTGCCAGCAGCCGCAGACAGGGGGCCGGTGAGCAGTACTTC
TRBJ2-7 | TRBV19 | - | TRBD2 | CASSIASGNRYEQYF | TGTGCCAGTAGTATCGCTAGCGGGAACAGGTACGAGCAGTACTTC
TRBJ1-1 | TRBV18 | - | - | CASSPPSQRTEAFF | TGTGCCAGCTCACCACCGTCGCAGAGGACTGAAGCTTTCTTT
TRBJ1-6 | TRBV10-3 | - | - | CAISPKETETNSPLHF | TGTGCCATCAGTCCTAAGGAGACAGAGACTAATTCACCCCTCCACTTT